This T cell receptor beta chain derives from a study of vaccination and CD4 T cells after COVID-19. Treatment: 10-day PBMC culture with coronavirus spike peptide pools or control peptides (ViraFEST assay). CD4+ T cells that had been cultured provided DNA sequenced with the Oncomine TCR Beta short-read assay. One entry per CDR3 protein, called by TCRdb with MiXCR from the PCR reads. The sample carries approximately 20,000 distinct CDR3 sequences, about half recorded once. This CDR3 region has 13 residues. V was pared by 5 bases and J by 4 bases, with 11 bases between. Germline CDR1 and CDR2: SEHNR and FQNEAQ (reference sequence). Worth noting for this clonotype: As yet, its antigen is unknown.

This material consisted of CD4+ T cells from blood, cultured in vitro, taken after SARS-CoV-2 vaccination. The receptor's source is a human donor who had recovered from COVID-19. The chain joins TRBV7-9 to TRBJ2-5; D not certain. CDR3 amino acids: CASSLPRGETQYF. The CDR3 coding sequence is TGTGCCAGCAGCCTCCCCCGCGGAGAGACCCAGTACTTC.